This T cell receptor beta chain was observed in a study of radiotherapy plus CTLA-4 blockade in lung cancer. With ipilimumab providing CTLA-4 blockade, focal radiation was administered to patients who had chemo-refractory metastatic non-small-cell lung cancer. The protocol was immunoSEQ multiplex PCR, while the TCRdb copy is restricted to in-frame clones and leaves out a portion. The table includes fewer than 55,000 clones, more than 70% detected once. The V gene lost 2 bases and the J gene lost 5 bases, with 12 bases spanning the gap. Germline V gene data show CDR1 as GTSNPN and CDR2 as SVGIG (reference sequence). The length of the CDR3 is 13 residues.

The specimen was peripheral blood, collected from a patient treated with radiotherapy plus ipilimumab. The TCR originated in a human donor with non-small cell lung cancer whose response to radiotherapy plus ipilimumab could not be evaluated. The chain carries TRBV30 and TRBJ2-5, with D maybe TRBD1 (6 bases). In nucleotides, the CDR3 is TGTGCCTGGAGTCTACAGGGACCGGAGACCCAGTACTTC. Translating it yields CAWSLQGPETQYF.